These 19 T cell receptor beta chains originate from one sample sequenced in a study of blood T cell repertoires in COVID-19 (dated by TCRdb to 2018 to 2020). Library preparation was by the immunoSEQ multiplex PCR assay. TCRdb obtained this table from immuneACCESS and retained in-frame rearrangements with V and J assigned. These tables miss some clones; where compared with another copy, unresolved V genes account for less than half of the shortfall, and the remainder is unexplained. For this sample there are 300,000 to 450,000 clones; around nine tenths appear just once. Together, the top ten hold 3% of the sample. Material: peripheral blood. The origin of the receptors is a human donor in a cohort sampled during active COVID-19.

CDR3 residues: CASGGDLYLGYTF. DNA for the CDR3: TGTGCCAGCGGGGGGGACCTTTATCTAGGCTACACCTTC. This chain connects TRBV6-5 to TRBJ1-2, with TRBD1 as a possible D gene (5 bases). V gave up 8 bases and J gave up 8 bases, with 18 bases separating them. The CDR3 sequence is 13 residues long. The germline V gene has CDR1 MNHEY and CDR2 SVGAGI.

In this sample, this clone turned up a few times. The chain carries TRBV7-3 and TRBJ2-1, with 11 bases fitting TRBD2. Per germline, CDR1 SGHTA and CDR2 FQGTGA. J gave up 7 bases and V 4 bases, and 12 bases lay outside the gene matches. This CDR3 comprises 17 residues. CDR3 coding DNA: TGTGCCAGCAGCTCAGGTAGCGGGAGGGCCCGGCGGAATGAGCAGTTCTTC. The encoded protein is CASSSGSGRARRNEQFF.

This chain joins TRBV30 and TRBJ2-2; no reliable D call. This CDR3 spans 13 amino acids. V gave up 5 bases and J gave up 6 bases, with 13 bases separating them. Germline CDR1 is GTSNPN and CDR2 is SVGIG (reference sequence). The CDR3 sequence is CAWSRLVPGELFF. CDR3 in DNA: TGTGCCTGGTCACGGCTAGTTCCCGGGGAGCTGTTTTTT.

This sequence joins TRBV28 and TRBJ2-1; possible D gene TRBD1, 5 bases. Trimming left V 6 bases short and J 5 bases short, with 20 bases between. CDR1 and CDR2 from the germline V gene are MDHEN and SYDVKM. This CDR3 spans 16 amino acids. CDR3 DNA: TGTGCCAGCAGGCCACCCAGGGATTTGGGAAACAATGAGCAGTTCTTC. As protein: CASRPPRDLGNNEQFF.

This clone was observed a few times. The chain links TRBV9 to TRBJ2-2, with D tentatively TRBD2 (5 bases). V was pared by 0 bases and J by 4 bases, with 10 bases between. The CDR3 contains 15 residues. Germline loops: CDR1 SGDLS, CDR2 YYNGEE. The CDR3 sequence is CASSVAQRPTGELFF. The CDR3 DNA sequence: TGTGCCAGCAGCGTAGCCCAGCGGCCCACCGGGGAGCTGTTTTTT. The complete variable domain, with remaining parts taken from reference TRBV9 and TRBJ2-2, reads DSGVTQTPKHLITATGQRVTLRCSPRSGDLSVYWYQQSLDQGLQFLIQYYNGEERAKGNILERFSAQQFPDLHSELNLSSLELGDSALYFCASSVAQRPTGELFFGEGSRLTVL.

The chain couples TRBV10-3 to TRBJ2-3; 9 bases map to TRBD2. CDR1 and CDR2 from the germline V gene are ENHRY and SYGVKD. The CDR3 is 18 amino acids. V shed 3 bases, J shed 7 bases, and the junction held 17 bases outside the gene matches. Here the CDR3 DNA reads TGTGCCATCAGTGAACGTTCCCCGCGGGGGGGCATGTCATATACGCAGTATTTT. The encoded protein is CAISERSPRGGMSYTQYF.

This rearrangement joins TRBV7-9 to TRBJ2-3, with D possibly matching TRBD1 (5 bases). The CDR3 has 14 amino acids. The ends were cut back, 1 base at V and 2 bases at J, with 7 bases in the middle. CDR1 SEHNR and CDR2 FQNEAQ come from the germline V gene (reference sequence). The CDR3 bases are TGTGCCAGCAGCTTAGGCAGGGACACAGATACGCAGTATTTT. It specifies CASSLGRDTDTQYF.

The chain couples TRBV2 to TRBJ2-1; D may be TRBD2 (6 bases). The CDR3 extends over 16 amino acids. CDR1 SNHLY and CDR2 FYNNEI come from the germline V gene. V lost 2 bases, J lost 9 bases, and 20 bases lay in between. The CDR3 is CASSEFGGANQGEQFF. CDR3 sequence (DNA): TGTGCCAGCAGTGAATTTGGAGGGGCTAATCAGGGTGAGCAGTTCTTC.

The chain employs TRBV6-5 and TRBJ2-2; D is undetermined. V was pared by 5 bases and J by 7 bases, with 11 bases between. The germline gives CDR1 MNHEY, CDR2 SVGAGI. The CDR3 has 13 residues. CDR3 nucleotides: TGTGCCAGCAGTAGCGAATACGGCGGGGAGCTGTTTTTT. It translates to CASSSEYGGELFF.

The genes are TRBV10-3 and TRBJ2-6; D possibly corresponds to TRBD2 (6 bases). Germline V gene sequence: CDR1 ENHRY, CDR2 SYGVKD. V was clipped by 0 bases and J by 3 bases, with 18 bases between them. This CDR3 is 19 amino acids long. CDR3 residues: CAISESGRLAIVGANVLTF. DNA for the CDR3: TGTGCCATCAGTGAGTCGGGGAGGCTGGCTATTGTTGGGGCCAACGTCCTGACTTTC.

In DNA form, the CDR3 reads TGCGCCAGCAGCTGGACTAGCGGGAGGGCAGGAGAGACCCAGTACTTC. It specifies CASSWTSGRAGETQYF. The V and J genes are TRBV5-1 and TRBJ2-5, with 15 bases matching TRBD2. V shed 3 bases and J 4 bases; nucleotides not matched to a gene: 4. The CDR3 spans 16 residues. Looked up from germline, CDR1 is SGHRS and CDR2 is YFSETQ.

This sequence joins TRBV5-1 and TRBJ2-1; TRBD2 agrees at 11 bases. V lost 1 base to trimming and J lost 7 bases; unmatched junction nucleotides: 4. CDR1 and CDR2 (germline): SGHRS, YFSETQ. This CDR3 is built from 15 residues. CDR3 nucleotides: TGCGCCAGCAGCTTGTTAGCGGGAGGGCCAAATGAGCAGTTCTTC. Its protein is CASSLLAGGPNEQFF.

Regarding this clone: Distinct nucleotide sequences in the sample also encode this CDR3. In nucleotides, the CDR3 is TGTGCCAGCAGTCGACAGGGGGATGGCTACACCTTC. It is translated as CASSRQGDGYTF. J is TRBJ1-2 and V is TRBV6-5; 9 nucleotides line up with TRBD1. CDR1 is MNHEY and CDR2 is SVGAGI in the germline V gene. The V and J ends lost 5 bases and 6 bases, in that order; junction bases with no gene match: 1. This CDR3 is built from 12 residues.

The CDR3 coding sequence is TGTGCCAGCAGCCCCCCCACAGGAGAGCAGTACTTC. This gives the protein CASSPPTGEQYF. V and J are TRBV28 and TRBJ2-7, with D perhaps matching TRBD1 (5 bases). Germline CDR1 MDHEN, CDR2 SYDVKM. The CDR3 consists of 12 residues. Trimming pared 6 bases from V and 7 bases from J, leaving 13 bases between.

The chain carries TRBV27 and TRBJ2-5; weak D call: TRBD2 (5 bases). The CDR3 sequence is 15 residues long. Trimming took off 5 bases at V and 5 bases at J, with 18 bases between the two ends. Germline loops: CDR1 MNHEY, CDR2 SMNVEV (reference sequence). CDR3 in DNA: TGTGCCAGCAGTGTCCGTCGAGGGCTTACGGAGACCCAGTACTTC. Translating gives CASSVRRGLTETQYF.

This clone was detected only a few times. The chain is built from TRBV5-8 and TRBJ1-3; a possible D gene is TRBD1 (5 bases). Trimming took 4 bases from V and 0 from J, leaving 14 bases between them. This CDR3 is built from 16 residues. Germline lookup yields CDR1 SGHTS and CDR2 YDEGEE. The CDR3 bases are TGTGCCAGCAGCATCGAGACAGCTCTCTCTGGAAACACCATATATTTT. It specifies CASSIETALSGNTIYF.

This clone was seen just once. The rearrangement joins TRBV9 to TRBJ1-2; perhaps TRBD1 as D (5 bases). V was cut by 4 bases and J by 4 bases, with 17 bases left in between. Germline values: CDR1 SGDLS, CDR2 YYNGEE. CDR3 length equals 15 residues. The CDR3 loop is CASSPSQDPLYGYTF. The DNA for the CDR3 is TGTGCCAGCAGCCCCTCACAGGACCCCCTCTATGGCTACACCTTC.

V and J are TRBV5-6 and TRBJ1-5, with a possible D match to TRBD1 (5 bases). In germline, CDR1 is SGHDT, CDR2 YYEEEE. V shed 0 bases and J shed 9 bases, with 10 bases lying between them. This CDR3 comprises 13 residues. CDR3 region: CASSLGQGGPQHF. Here the CDR3 DNA reads TGTGCCAGCAGCTTGGGTCAGGGTGGGCCCCAGCATTTT.

The V call is TRBV19, the J call TRBJ2-5; 11 nucleotides align to TRBD2. The junction had 2 bases not matched to a gene; V was cut back by 10 bases and J by 7 bases. The CDR3 has 11 residues. The germline V gene encodes CDR1 LNHDA and CDR2 SQIVND (reference sequence). CDR3 sequence reads: CATLAGGTQYF. CDR3 bases: TGTGCCACTCTAGCGGGGGGGACCCAGTACTTC.